This paragraph reports one T cell receptor beta chain. The length of the CDR3 is 14 residues. J gave up 3 bases and V 4 bases, and 4 bases lay outside the gene matches. Germline V gene lookup returns CDR1 SGDLS and CDR2 YYNGEE. This record belongs to a study of regulatory T cells in long-lasting Graves disease. Time point described: persistent/refractory GD, antithyroid drugs over 5 years with positive TRAb. PBMC-extracted RNA yielded the TCR library. With iRepertoire HTBI primers and Arm-PCR of CDR3 regions, TCR beta libraries were built. TCRdb ran MiXCR on the multiplex PCR reads and lists one entry per CDR3 protein. This table holds 400,000 to 500,000 distinct CDR3 sequences, around a fifth found once.

The TCR comes from a female donor with Graves disease. The sequenced sample was peripheral blood mononuclear cells (PBMCs), obtained when the disease was refractory, from a patient treated with antithyroid drugs. The chain joins TRBV9 to TRBJ2-7; 10 bases line up with TRBD1. CDR3: CASSPWDRGYEQYF. DNA of the CDR3: TGTGCCAGCAGCCCCTGGGACAGGGGCTACGAGCAGTACTTC. Filled out from reference TRBV9 and TRBJ2-7, the complete variable domain reads DSGVTQTPKHLITATGQRVTLRCSPRSGDLSVYWYQQSLDQGLQFLIQYYNGEERAKGNILERFSAQQFPDLHSELNLSSLELGDSALYFCASSPWDRGYEQYFGPGTRLTVT.